Following are 9 T cell receptor beta chains from one sample sequenced in a study of blood T cell repertoires in COVID-19. Using immunoSEQ multiplex PCR, the repertoire was profiled, and TCRdb retains in-frame clones only, with some absent. Counted here are 50,000 to 75,000 clones, roughly 84% occurring once; the ten biggest clones make up over 20%. Sequencing used peripheral blood. The receptors come from a woman of 80 years or more with active or convalescent COVID-19.

The gene calls are TRBV12-3 or TRBV12-4 and TRBJ2-1; no firm D call. This CDR3 is built from 13 residues. The V end was cut by 3 bases, the J end by 4 bases, with 7 bases between. The CDR3 loop is CASSFSQYNEQFF. CDR3 bases: TGTGCCAGCAGTTTTTCCCAATACAATGAGCAGTTCTTC.

This chain connects TRBV6-4 to TRBJ2-5; the match to TRBD1 covers 7 bases. The germline V gene encodes CDR1 MRHNA and CDR2 SNTAGT. Trimming removed 7 bases from V and 1 base from J; junction bases left unmatched: 6. The CDR3 is made up of 14 amino acids. The CDR3 loop reads CASTPGTVQETQYF. For the CDR3, the DNA is TGTGCCAGCACTCCAGGGACAGTCCAAGAGACCCAGTACTTC.

Details on this clone: This sample also contains other DNA sequences that code for the same CDR3. V is TRBV19 and J is TRBJ2-3; TRBD2 matches 12 bases. The CDR3 is 18 residues long. Germline trimming cut 5 bases from V and 0 bases from J; bases unmatched to any gene: 9. Germline lookup yields CDR1 LNHDA and CDR2 SQIVND (reference sequence). As DNA, the CDR3 is TGTGCCAGTAGTGGGGGACTAGCGGGCCACCCTAGCACAGATACGCAGTATTTT. This translates into CASSGGLAGHPSTDTQYF. Together with reference TRBV19 and TRBJ2-3, the CDR3 gives the full variable domain: DGGITQSPKYLFRKEGQNVTLSCEQNLNHDAMYWYRQDPGQGLRLIYYSQIVNDFQKGDIAEGYSVSREKKESFPLTVTSAQKNPTAFYLCASSGGLAGHPSTDTQYFGPGTRLTVL.

This clone was seen many times. The chain employs TRBV18 and TRBJ1-1; the D gene is possibly TRBD1 (6 bases). CDR1 is KGHSH and CDR2 is LQKENI in the germline V gene. The CDR3 has 15 residues. V shed 5 bases and J shed 6 bases, with 19 bases lying between them. The CDR3: CASSTTTAWGPEAFF. As DNA, the CDR3 is TGTGCCAGCTCAACTACGACTGCCTGGGGGCCTGAAGCTTTCTTT.

The genes are TRBV28 and TRBJ1-2, with D unresolved. The V gene's germline CDR1 is MDHEN and CDR2 SYDVKM. The CDR3 is 14 amino acids. V was shortened by 2 bases and J by 5 bases, with 12 bases between the two germline ends. CDR3 bases: TGTGCCAGCAGTTTAACTCAGAGGTGGTATGGCTACACCTTC. Encoded protein: CASSLTQRWYGYTF.

The CDR3 is CASSLVSNTEAFF. CDR3 coding DNA: TGCGCCAGCAGCTTGGTCAGTAACACTGAAGCTTTCTTT. The chain has TRBV5-1 and TRBJ1-1; D ambiguous. The germline V gene encodes CDR1 SGHRS and CDR2 YFSETQ. Deletions cut 0 bases from V and 2 bases from J, with 5 bases between. This CDR3 contains 13 residues.

The V call is TRBV2, the J call TRBJ2-2; 7 bases agree with TRBD1. Trimming cost V 3 bases and J 7 bases; bases outside gene matches: 5. CDR3 length equals 14 residues. Germline CDR1 SNHLY, CDR2 FYNNEI. DNA for the CDR3: TGTGCCAGCAGTGACAGGGGGTATAACGGGGAGCTGTTTTTT. The encoded protein is CASSDRGYNGELFF.

V and J are TRBV5-1 and TRBJ2-3; 7 nucleotides match TRBD2. V was pared by 4 bases and J by 0 bases, with 8 bases of the junction left unmatched. Germline values: CDR1 SGHRS, CDR2 YFSETQ. The CDR3 runs to 16 residues. In nucleotides, the CDR3 is TGCGCCAGCAGCCCGGCCCCGGGGGGTAGCACAGATACGCAGTATTTT. It codes for CASSPAPGGSTDTQYF. Supplemented by reference TRBV5-1 and TRBJ2-3, the full variable domain reads KAGVTQTPRYLIKTRGQQVTLSCSPISGHRSVSWYQQTPGQGLQFLFEYFSETQRNKGNFPGRFSGRQFSNSRSEMNVSTLELGDSALYLCASSPAPGGSTDTQYFGPGTRLTVL.

The rearrangement uses TRBV10-2 and TRBJ1-5, with D hard to call. The CDR3 loop spans 17 amino acids. The germline gives CDR1 WSHSY, CDR2 SAAADI. Trimming stripped 2 bases from V and 0 bases from J, with 14 bases between. The CDR3: CASSEGRRRYSNQPQHF. CDR3 coding DNA: TGCGCCAGCAGTGAGGGAAGGAGACGGTATAGCAATCAGCCCCAGCATTTT.